These T cell receptor beta chains were read from a single sample in a study of blood T cell repertoires in COVID-19. The protocol was immunoSEQ multiplex PCR, while the TCRdb copy is restricted to in-frame clones and leaves out a portion. The table has about 160,000 clones, about four fifths seen once; the top ten hold under 15%. The material sequenced was peripheral blood. The receptors were gathered from a man in his 70s who had recovered from COVID-19. CDR3s include the opening cysteine and the closing phenylalanine or tryptophan. D genes are given only for firm matches. Clone size, where shown, is once, few, many, or a class for clones that have expanded.

NA	NA	15	TRBJ1-5	TRBV18	CASSPNTGFNQPQHF	TGTGCCAGCTCACCAAATACAGGGTTCAATCAGCCCCAGCATTTT
once	NA	15	TRBJ2-5	TRBV9	CASSSGAQRRETQYF	TGTGCCAGCAGCAGTGGAGCCCAAAGGAGGGAGACCCAGTACTTC
few	NA	15	TRBJ1-1	TRBV6-5	CASSSGAAPGTEAFF	TGTGCCAGCAGTTCGGGTGCGGCCCCGGGGACTGAAGCTTTCTTT
NA	TRBD1	15	TRBJ2-1	TRBV7-2	CASSFRTGAYNEQFF	TGTGCCAGCAGCTTCCGGACAGGGGCCTACAATGAGCAGTTCTTC
few	NA	14	TRBJ1-1	TRBV9	CASSVGGISTEAFF	TGTGCCAGCAGCGTAGGAGGGATTAGCACTGAAGCTTTCTTT
NA	NA	16	TRBJ2-5	TRBV7-2	CASSLAAGRGQETQYF	TGTGCCAGCAGCTTAGCCGCAGGGAGGGGGCAAGAGACCCAGTACTTC
few	TRBD2	18	TRBJ2-1	TRBV9	CASSVRGRGTSGSNEQFF	TGTGCCAGCAGCGTTAGGGGGAGAGGGACTAGCGGGAGTAATGAGCAGTTCTTC
once	TRBD1	16	TRBJ2-5	TRBV2	CASRGDRGTLQETQYF	TGTGCCAGCAGGGGGGACAGGGGAACATTACAAGAGACCCAGTACTTC
once	NA	13	TRBJ2-2	TRBV27	CASSLLNGGELFF	TGTGCCAGCAGTTTACTTAACGGCGGGGAGCTGTTTTTT
NA	NA	15	TRBJ1-1	TRBV5-1	CASSLSRLGNTEAFF	TGCGCCAGCAGCTTGTCGCGGCTGGGGAACACTGAAGCTTTCTTT
NA	TRBD1	11	TRBJ2-1	TRBV20-1	CSIQGYNEQFF	TGCAGCATACAGGGGTACAATGAGCAGTTCTTC
NA	TRBD1	15	TRBJ1-3	TRBV18	CASSLGDSSGNTIYF	TGTGCCAGCTCCCTAGGGGACAGCTCTGGAAACACCATATATTTT
NA	NA	14	TRBJ2-7	TRBV6-2/TRBV6-3	CASSYSGLRYEQYF	TGTGCCAGCAGTTACTCGGGACTCCGCTACGAGCAGTACTTC
NA	NA	13	TRBJ1-1	TRBV7-2	CASSFGIYTEAFF	TGTGCCAGCAGCTTCGGGATTTACACTGAAGCTTTCTTT
NA	TRBD1	16	TRBJ1-4	TRBV28	CASSSQGFATNEKLFF	TGTGCCAGCAGTTCACAGGGGTTTGCAACTAATGAAAAACTGTTTTTT
few	TRBD1	17	TRBJ2-3	TRBV7-2	CASSQIPQGRSTDTQYF	TGTGCCAGCAGCCAGATACCACAGGGGCGTAGCACAGATACGCAGTATTTT
NA	TRBD1	16	TRBJ2-3	TRBV19	CASSIPGGQGTDTQYF	TGTGCCAGTAGTATTCCCGGGGGACAGGGCACAGATACGCAGTATTTT
NA	NA	17	TRBJ2-7	TRBV7-8	CASSLVPRTASSYEQYF	TGTGCCAGCAGCTTAGTCCCCCGGACAGCAAGCTCCTACGAGCAGTACTTC
NA	TRBD1	15	TRBJ2-7	TRBV5-6	CASSGNRGFPYEQYF	TGTGCCAGCAGCGGCAACAGGGGATTCCCCTACGAGCAGTACTTC
NA	NA	16	TRBJ2-7	TRBV28	CASSLGGAGTIYEQYF	TGTGCCAGCAGTTTAGGAGGGGCGGGAACGATCTACGAGCAGTACTTC
NA	TRBD2	14	TRBJ2-4	TRBV2	CASSETSGVNIQYF	TGTGCCAGCAGTGAAACTAGCGGGGTTAACATTCAGTACTTC
few	NA	13	TRBJ1-4	TRBV6-5	CASTRTGNEKLFF	TGTGCCAGCACCAGAACAGGGAACGAAAAACTGTTTTTT